The rows below give T cell receptor beta chains drawn from one sample of a study of blood T cell repertoires in COVID-19. This table comes from immunoSEQ multiplex PCR, and its TCRdb copy is limited to in-frame clones, with some not included. The profile covers roughly 38,000 clones, with around 87% appearing a single time and roughly 19% taken by the ten largest. Sequencing input: peripheral blood. The source is a man aged 45-65 years in a cohort sampled during active COVID-19. CDR3s leave out the opening cysteine and the closing phenylalanine or tryptophan. The order of the fields is V gene, J gene, CDR3 protein.

V: TRBV12-3/TRBV12-4; J: TRBJ1-1; CDR3: ASRGLMNTEAF
V: TRBV18; J: TRBJ1-1; CDR3: ASSRQGEGTEAF
V: TRBV20-1; J: TRBJ2-7; CDR3: SASLFPGSYEQY
V: TRBV7-2; J: TRBJ2-3; CDR3: ASSLAPQGHDPTDTQY
V: TRBV6-6; J: TRBJ2-1; CDR3: ASSYAGDYNEQF
V: TRBV30; J: TRBJ2-1; CDR3: AWGTTYNEQF
V: TRBV7-2; J: TRBJ2-1; CDR3: ASSLGLAGGSYNEQF
V: TRBV9; J: TRBJ2-1; CDR3: ASSVGAGFMDEQF
V: TRBV27; J: TRBJ2-3; CDR3: ASSLAGYSTDTQY
V: TRBV24-1; J: TRBJ2-1; CDR3: ATTTGGPYNEQF
V: TRBV9; J: TRBJ2-5; CDR3: ASSLTSGRMETQY
V: TRBV28; J: TRBJ1-4; CDR3: ATHGGGREKLF
V: TRBV5-1; J: TRBJ2-1; CDR3: ASSLELAGPYNEQF
V: TRBV5-1; J: TRBJ1-1; CDR3: ASTDYDTEAF
V: TRBV5-4; J: TRBJ1-2; CDR3: ASSLIGQVQGNYGYT
V: TRBV9; J: TRBJ2-1; CDR3: ASSVGGRGFHNEQF
V: TRBV7-3; J: TRBJ2-2; CDR3: ASSQGTSGLLGELF
V: TRBV6-5; J: TRBJ1-5; CDR3: ASGLQGNQPQH
V: TRBV5-1; J: TRBJ1-1; CDR3: ASSQGGMNTEAF
V: TRBV15; J: TRBJ2-3; CDR3: ATSEGSGRTDTQY
V: TRBV10-3; J: TRBJ2-7; CDR3: AITRLAGGDYEQY
V: TRBV6-4; J: TRBJ2-3; CDR3: ASSDGTSDTQY
V: TRBV7-6; J: TRBJ1-3; CDR3: ASSRSGVGGNTIY
V: TRBV19; J: TRBJ1-5; CDR3: ASSDRWDRGHQPQH
V: TRBV15; J: TRBJ2-5; CDR3: ATSRGGTQY
V: TRBV2; J: TRBJ2-1; CDR3: ASTPWASGGADEQF
V: TRBV27; J: TRBJ2-2; CDR3: ASRLAGGPRGELF
V: TRBV12-5; J: TRBJ1-2; CDR3: ASGSDRGSNYGYT